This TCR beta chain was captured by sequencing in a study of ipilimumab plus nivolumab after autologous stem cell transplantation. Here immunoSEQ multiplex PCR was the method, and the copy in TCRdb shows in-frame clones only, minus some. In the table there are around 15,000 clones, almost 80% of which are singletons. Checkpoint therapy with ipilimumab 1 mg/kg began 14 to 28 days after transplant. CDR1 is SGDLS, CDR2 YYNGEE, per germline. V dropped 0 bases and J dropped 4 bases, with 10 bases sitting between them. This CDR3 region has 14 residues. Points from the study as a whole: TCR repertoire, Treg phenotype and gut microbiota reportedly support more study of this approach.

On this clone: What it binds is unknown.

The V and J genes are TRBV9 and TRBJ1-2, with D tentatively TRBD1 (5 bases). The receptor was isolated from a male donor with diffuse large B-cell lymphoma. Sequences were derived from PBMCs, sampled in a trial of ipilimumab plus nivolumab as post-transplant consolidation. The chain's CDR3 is CASSVGGVAYGYTF. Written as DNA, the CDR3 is TGTGCCAGCAGCGTAGGGGGGGTTGCCTATGGCTACACCTTC. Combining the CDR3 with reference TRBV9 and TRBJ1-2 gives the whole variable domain DSGVTQTPKHLITATGQRVTLRCSPRSGDLSVYWYQQSLDQGLQFLIQYYNGEERAKGNILERFSAQQFPDLHSELNLSSLELGDSALYFCASSVGGVAYGYTFGSGTRLTVV.